Each of the 30 T cell receptor beta chains below was sequenced from the same sample in a study of blood T cell repertoires in COVID-19. TCRdb's table, derived via immunoSEQ multiplex PCR, lists solely in-frame clones and lacks some. The table shows some 67,000 clones, with roughly 85% occurring only once. The sequenced material came from peripheral blood. The receptors stem from a woman aged 80 or older with acute or convalescent COVID-19.

The CDR3 coding sequence is TGTGCCAGCAGCTTGGGTCCGGGAGGCTACACCTTC. This encodes CASSLGPGGYTF. V and J are TRBV5-6 and TRBJ1-2; D gene ambiguous. The CDR3 runs to 12 residues. The germline gives CDR1 SGHDT, CDR2 YYEEEE. Trimming removed 0 bases at V and 8 bases at J, with 8 bases between.

V is TRBV6-5 and J is TRBJ2-2; 12 bases are shared with TRBD2. V lost 5 bases, J lost 8 bases, and 6 bases stayed unmatched. Germline loops: CDR1 MNHEY, CDR2 SVGAGI. This CDR3 is built from 15 residues. CDR3 protein: CASSPSGGASGELFF. The CDR3, as DNA: TGTGCCAGCAGTCCTAGCGGGGGGGCCAGTGGGGAGCTGTTTTTT.

The chain recombines TRBV28 with TRBJ1-2; a weak D match, TRBD1 (6 bases). This CDR3 is 13 amino acids long. Germline V lookup: CDR1 MDHEN, CDR2 SYDVKM. V shed 3 bases and J shed 3 bases, with 8 bases lying between them. Written as DNA, the CDR3 is TGTGCCAGCAGTTTGGCAGGGGACTATGGCTACACCTTC. Amino acid sequence: CASSLAGDYGYTF.

The chain combines TRBV18 with TRBJ1-5; a weak D match, TRBD1 (6 bases). The V end was cut by 4 bases, the J end by 7 bases, with 20 bases between. Germline CDR1 is KGHSH and CDR2 is LQKENI. The length of the CDR3 is 16 residues. Here the CDR3 DNA reads TGTGCCAGCTCACTTAACAGGGTATCATCATACCAGCCCCAGCATTTT. Translation gives CASSLNRVSSYQPQHF.

This rearrangement joins TRBV7-2 to TRBJ2-1; 9 nucleotides line up with TRBD2. CDR3 length: 15 residues. Trimming cost V 8 bases and J 6 bases; bases outside gene matches: 11. CDR1 is SGHTA and CDR2 is FQGNSA in the germline V gene. The CDR3 DNA sequence: TGTGCCAGCCAGTGGGCTAGCGGGATAAGCAATGAGCAGTTCTTC. Encoded protein: CASQWASGISNEQFF.

V is TRBV3-1 (or the pseudogene TRBV3-2) and J is TRBJ2-3; possibly TRBD2 for D (5 bases). Trimming pared 4 bases from V and 3 bases from J, leaving 20 bases between. Germline values: CDR1 LGHDT, CDR2 YNNKEL (reference sequence). The CDR3 loop spans 17 amino acids. CDR3 loop: CASSLHLGGLGTDTQYF. The DNA of the CDR3 is TGTGCCAGCAGCCTTCATCTGGGCGGACTGGGAACAGATACGCAGTATTTT.

The chain recombines TRBV7-9 with TRBJ2-7; 7 nucleotides match TRBD1. The CDR3 is made up of 14 amino acids. The V gene end was trimmed by 3 bases and the J gene end by 0 bases; junction bases not matched to a gene: 2. Germline V gene sequence: CDR1 SEHNR, CDR2 FQNEAQ (reference sequence). The CDR3 DNA is TGTGCCAGCAGCTTTACAGGGGCCTCCTACGAGCAGTACTTC. It yields the protein CASSFTGASYEQYF.

The chain links TRBV18 to TRBJ1-1; no firm D call. Trimming took off 5 bases at V and 8 bases at J, with 9 bases between the two ends. The CDR3 extends over 11 amino acids. From germline, CDR1 is KGHSH and CDR2 LQKENI. The CDR3 region is CASSLTGEAFF. CDR3 nucleotide sequence: TGTGCCAGCTCATTAACGGGGGAAGCTTTCTTT.

The chain recombines TRBV27 with TRBJ1-5; 7 bases match TRBD1. V lost 4 bases to trimming and J lost 6 bases; unmatched junction nucleotides: 6. Germline V gene sequence: CDR1 MNHEY, CDR2 SMNVEV (reference sequence). This CDR3 spans 14 amino acids. For the CDR3, the DNA is TGTGCCAGCAGTTCACGACAGGGAGGTCAGCCCCAGCATTTT. Its translation: CASSSRQGGQPQHF.

The chain recombines TRBV7-9 with TRBJ1-1, with D unresolved. The CDR3 loop spans 15 amino acids. Trimming removed 5 bases at V and 2 bases at J, with 15 bases between. The V gene's germline CDR1 is SEHNR and CDR2 FQNEAQ (reference sequence). The CDR3 DNA reads TGTGCCAGCAGCCCGAAGGACCGACTAAACACTGAAGCTTTCTTT. Its protein is CASSPKDRLNTEAFF.

This clone occurred once. The chain combines TRBV28 with TRBJ2-3, with D perhaps TRBD1 (5 bases). V was shortened by 1 base and J by 5 bases, with 10 bases between the two germline ends. Germline CDR1 MDHEN, CDR2 SYDVKM. The CDR3 length is 14 residues. The chain's CDR3 is CASSLSGQVDTQYF. The CDR3 bases are TGTGCCAGCAGTTTATCCGGACAAGTAGATACGCAGTATTTT.

This clone has just one count. This chain uses TRBV28 with TRBJ2-7; 11 bases are shared with TRBD1. The germline gives CDR1 MDHEN, CDR2 SYDVKM. The V and J ends lost 6 bases and 4 bases, in that order; junction bases with no gene match: 8. The CDR3 sequence is 15 residues long. CDR3 DNA sequence: TGTGCCAGCAGCCACCGGGACAGGGGGTTTTACGAGCAGTACTTC. Translation: CASSHRDRGFYEQYF. The entire variable domain, with the rest obtained from reference TRBV28 and TRBJ2-7, is as follows: DVKVTQSSRYLVKRTGEKVFLECVQDMDHENMFWYRQDPGLGLRLIYFSYDVKMKEKGDIPEGYSVSREKKERFSLILESASTNQTSMYLCASSHRDRGFYEQYFGPGTRLTVT.

The chain links TRBV19 to TRBJ1-1; D is possibly TRBD1 (5 bases). The CDR3 runs to 14 residues. V lost 4 bases and J lost 0, with 9 bases in between. The germline V gene has CDR1 LNHDA and CDR2 SQIVND (reference sequence). The CDR3 region is CASSRGRLNTEAFF. DNA for the CDR3: TGTGCCAGTAGTAGGGGCAGATTGAACACTGAAGCTTTCTTT.

The chain is built from TRBV10-3 and TRBJ2-2; 7 bases are shared with TRBD1. The CDR3 runs 15 residues. Germline values: CDR1 ENHRY, CDR2 SYGVKD. Trimming at V came to 1 base and at J to 4 bases, leaving 3 bases not matched to a gene. DNA of the CDR3: TGTGCCATCAGTGAGTTATCAGGGGGCACCGGGGAGCTGTTTTTT. Encoded protein: CAISELSGGTGELFF.

CDR3 residues: CASSQDWGGADYGYTF. The CDR3 coding sequence is TGTGCCAGCAGCCAAGATTGGGGGGGGGCTGACTATGGCTACACCTTC. The rearrangement joins TRBV4-2 to TRBJ1-2; D might be TRBD1 (6 bases). Germline assignment: CDR1 LGHNA and CDR2 YNFKEQ. V was cut by 0 bases and J by 3 bases, with 14 bases left in between. The CDR3 contains 16 residues.

The chain employs TRBV5-1 and TRBJ1-4, with 8 bases matching TRBD1. Looked up from germline, CDR1 is SGHRS and CDR2 is YFSETQ. J was trimmed by 0 bases and V by 3 bases; bases with no gene match: 7. The CDR3 is made up of 17 amino acids. The CDR3 is CASSWSLQGATNEKLFF. The CDR3 DNA reads as TGCGCCAGCAGCTGGAGTCTACAGGGGGCAACTAATGAAAAACTGTTTTTT.

This rearrangement joins TRBV2 to TRBJ1-2; D not certain. The germline V gene encodes CDR1 SNHLY and CDR2 FYNNEI. Trimming took off 7 bases at V and 7 bases at J, with 10 bases between the two ends. The CDR3 sequence is 11 residues long. The CDR3 sequence is CASTTYVGYTF. CDR3 DNA sequence: TGTGCCAGCACCACTTACGTTGGCTACACCTTC.

The chain employs TRBV28 and TRBJ1-2; 7 bases are shared with TRBD1. CDR1 is MDHEN, CDR2 SYDVKM, per germline. The CDR3 sequence is 13 residues long. V dropped 8 bases and J dropped 2; count of bases not matched to a gene: 5. The CDR3 DNA reads as TGTGCCAGCCAGGCAGGGGGGAACTATGGCTACACCTTC. Translated: CASQAGGNYGYTF.

This rearrangement joins TRBV7-9 to TRBJ2-3; D remains ambiguous. This CDR3 contains 13 residues. Trimming took off 3 bases at V and 4 bases at J, with 8 bases between the two ends. From germline, CDR1 is SEHNR and CDR2 FQNEAQ (reference sequence). For the CDR3, the DNA is TGTGCCAGCAGCTTTTTCGGAGCAGATACGCAGTATTTT. This encodes CASSFFGADTQYF.

The chain joins TRBV5-6 to TRBJ1-1; D gene ambiguous. V lost 2 bases and J lost 0, with 11 bases in between. The CDR3 consists of 15 residues. Looked up from germline, CDR1 is SGHDT and CDR2 is YYEEEE. CDR3 in DNA: TGTGCCAGCAGCTTTAGGACTACACTGAACACTGAAGCTTTCTTT. Translation gives CASSFRTTLNTEAFF.

The J gene is TRBJ2-1, the V gene TRBV19; 8 nucleotides match TRBD1. With 7 bases clipped from V and 6 bases from J, the junction kept 11 bases outside the gene matches. CDR1 is LNHDA, CDR2 SQIVND, per germline (reference sequence). CDR3 length: 15 residues. CDR3 sequence: CASKYLDRVGNEQFF. As DNA, the CDR3 is TGTGCCAGTAAATACCTGGACAGGGTGGGCAATGAGCAGTTCTTC.

This clone appeared a single time. The rearrangement joins TRBV28 to TRBJ1-4; D gene uncertain. Germline V gives CDR1 MDHEN, CDR2 SYDVKM. The CDR3 covers 13 residues. With 10 bases removed from V and 4 bases from J, the gap between germline ends came to 13 bases. This CDR3 is CATTGSLNEKLFF. Here the CDR3 DNA reads TGTGCCACCACCGGGAGCCTTAATGAAAAACTGTTTTTT.

This chain connects TRBV6-5 to TRBJ1-6; D possibly corresponds to TRBD1 (6 bases). There are 14 residues in the CDR3. V shed 8 bases and J shed 10 bases, with 18 bases lying between them. Germline assignment: CDR1 MNHEY and CDR2 SVGAGI. The CDR3 DNA follows: TGTGCCAGCGTCCTAGACAGGATCAGGTCACCCCTCCACTTT. It encodes CASVLDRIRSPLHF.

CDR3 sequence (DNA): TGTGCCAGCAGCGCCCCGGGACTAGCGGTCACAGATACGCAGTATTTT. It codes for CASSAPGLAVTDTQYF. V gene TRBV7-2 combines with J gene TRBJ2-3; 11 bases match TRBD2. The V gene's germline CDR1 is SGHTA and CDR2 FQGNSA. This CDR3 contains 16 residues. The V and J ends lost 5 bases and 2 bases, in that order; junction bases with no gene match: 6. The full variable domain, completed using reference TRBV7-2 and TRBJ2-3, is GAGVSQSPSNKVTEKGKDVELRCDPISGHTALYWYRQSLGQGLEFLIYFQGNSAPDKSGLPSDRFSAERTGGSVSTLTIQRTQQEDSAVYLCASSAPGLAVTDTQYFGPGTRLTVL.

The chain recombines TRBV18 with TRBJ2-5; 11 nucleotides align to TRBD2. Trimming at V came to 4 bases and at J to 5 bases, leaving 15 bases not matched to a gene. The germline V gene has CDR1 KGHSH and CDR2 LQKENI. The CDR3 consists of 18 residues. The CDR3 DNA reads TGTGCCAGCTCACTCGGACCCGCCTTGATAGCGGGAGGGGAGACCCAGTACTTC. The encoded protein is CASSLGPALIAGGETQYF.

The V call is TRBV7-9, the J call TRBJ2-1; 16 bases map to TRBD2. Unmatched junction bases numbered 9, after V lost 4 bases and J lost 9 bases. CDR1 is SEHNR and CDR2 is FQNEAQ in the germline V gene (reference sequence). This CDR3 spans 17 amino acids. For the CDR3, the DNA is TGTGCCAGCAGCTCGAAAGGGACTAGCGGGAGGGAGATTGAGCAGTTCTTC. Residues: CASSSKGTSGREIEQFF.

This clone was recorded only once. The chain employs TRBV5-1 and TRBJ2-2, with 9 bases fitting TRBD1. V lost 4 bases and J lost 3; bases outside the gene matches: 4. The CDR3 extends over 15 amino acids. Germline CDR1 and CDR2: SGHRS and YFSETQ. The CDR3 region is CASSTGQGDTGELFF. CDR3 DNA sequence: TGCGCCAGCAGCACGGGACAGGGAGACACCGGGGAGCTGTTTTTT.

The rearrangement links TRBV19 to TRBJ2-5; tentative D call: TRBD2 (5 bases). This CDR3 comprises 14 residues. The germline V and J ends were trimmed by 3 bases and 2 bases, with 10 bases remaining between them. Germline loops: CDR1 LNHDA, CDR2 SQIVND (reference sequence). CDR3 residues: CASSIWTGQETQYF. CDR3 nucleotide sequence: TGTGCCAGTAGTATCTGGACTGGACAAGAGACCCAGTACTTC.

With respect to this clone: The junction departs from the called germline gene at one end, perhaps through a read error. In DNA, the CDR3 is TGTGCCAGCAGTCACGACTCCGATAATTCACCCCTCCACTTT. It codes for CASSHDSDNSPLHF. The J gene is TRBJ1-6, the V gene TRBV7-9; no definite D call. Germline V gene lookup returns CDR1 SEHNR and CDR2 FQNEAQ (reference sequence). The length of the CDR3 is 14 residues. The variable domain in full, completed from reference TRBV7-9 and TRBJ1-6, reads DTGVSQNPRHKITKRGQNVTFRCDPISEHNRLYWYRQTLGQGPEFLTYFQNEAQLEKSRLLSDRFSAERPKGSFSTLEIQRTEQGDSAMYLCASSHDSDNSPLHFGNGTRLTVT.

The J gene is TRBJ1-1, the V gene TRBV19; D is uncertain. The CDR3 spans 13 residues. Trimming stripped 0 bases from V and 10 bases from J, with 12 bases between. Germline CDR1 is LNHDA and CDR2 is SQIVND (reference sequence). CDR3 residues: CASSIEARGRAFF. The CDR3 DNA reads as TGTGCCAGTAGTATAGAGGCTCGAGGGAGAGCTTTCTTT.